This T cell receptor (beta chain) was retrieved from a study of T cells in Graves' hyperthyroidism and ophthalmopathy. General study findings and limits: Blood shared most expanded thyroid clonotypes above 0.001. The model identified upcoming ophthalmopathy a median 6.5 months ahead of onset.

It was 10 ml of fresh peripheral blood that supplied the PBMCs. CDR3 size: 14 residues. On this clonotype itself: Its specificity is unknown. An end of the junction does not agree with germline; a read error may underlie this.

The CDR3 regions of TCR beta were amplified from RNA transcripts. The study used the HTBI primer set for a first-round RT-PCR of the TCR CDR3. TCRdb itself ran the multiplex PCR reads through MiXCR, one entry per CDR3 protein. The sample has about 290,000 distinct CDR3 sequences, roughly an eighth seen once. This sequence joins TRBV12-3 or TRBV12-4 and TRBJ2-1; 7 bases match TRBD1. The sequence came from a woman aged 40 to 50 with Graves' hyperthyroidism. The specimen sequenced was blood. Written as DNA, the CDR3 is TGTGCCAGCACAAGGGACAGCTCCTACAATGAGCAGCTCTTC. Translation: CASTRDSSYNEQLF.